The clone carrying this T cell receptor (beta chain) was counted a few times. Its antigen is unknown. The data were taken from a study of response to subunit inactivated influenza vaccine. One entry per CDR3 protein results from TCRdb running MiXCR on the RT-PCR reads. The data show more than 200,000 distinct CDR3 sequences, approximately 12% seen once. Germline V CDR1 and CDR2: GTSNPN, SVGIG (reference sequence). The CDR3 spans 13 residues. Trimming left V 2 bases short and J 4 bases short, with 11 bases between. Whole-study results and caveats: It was the authors' suggestion that each seasonal influenza vaccination recruits few new T cells.

V is TRBV30 and J is TRBJ2-5; D could derive from TRBD1 or TRBD2 (5 bases each). This clonotype was sampled from a man aged 45-65 years who received an inactivated influenza vaccine. Source: non-naive T cells sorted from PBMCs, taken approximately 15 days before vaccination. The CDR3 DNA is TGTGCCTGGAGTATGGGGACCAGAGAGACCCAGTACTTC. Residues: CAWSMGTRETQYF.